A selection of T cell receptor beta chains follows, all from one sample in a study of T cells after yellow fever vaccination. Using its own MiXCR run on the 5' RACE reads, TCRdb lists one record per CDR3 protein. The sample holds 230,000 or so distinct CDR3 sequences, more than 6.5% seen once. Sequencing was performed on CD4+ T cells sorted from PBMCs, taken on the day of the yellow fever booster vaccination. All receptors derive from a man aged 25-45 years who received the YFV17D yellow fever vaccine. Both conserved end residues are part of each CDR3. Fields, in order: clone size, D gene, J gene, V gene, CDR3 protein, CDR3 DNA. A D gene is named only where the DNA matches it firmly. Clone sizes are given selectively: once, few, many, or a class where the clone is expanded.

clone size: few; D gene: NA; J gene: TRBJ2-2; V gene: TRBV4-3; CDR3 protein: CASSQGGGVITGELFF; CDR3 DNA: TGCGCCAGCAGCCAAGGCGGCGGTGTGATCACCGGGGAGCTGTTTTTT
clone size: NA; D gene: NA; J gene: TRBJ2-5; V gene: TRBV12-3/TRBV12-4; CDR3 protein: CASSLDRQDTQYF; CDR3 DNA: TGTGCCAGCAGTTTAGACAGGCAAGATACCCAGTACTTC
clone size: few; D gene: NA; J gene: TRBJ2-7; V gene: TRBV6-5; CDR3 protein: CASSSASTGYSYEQYF; CDR3 DNA: TGTGCCAGCAGTTCGGCCTCGACAGGATACTCCTACGAGCAGTACTTC
clone size: many; D gene: NA; J gene: TRBJ2-1; V gene: TRBV5-1; CDR3 protein: CASSPDLSSYNEQFF; CDR3 DNA: TGCGCCAGCAGCCCAGACTTGAGCTCCTACAATGAGCAGTTCTTC
clone size: many; D gene: NA; J gene: TRBJ2-1; V gene: TRBV20-1; CDR3 protein: CSARGTLIYNEQFF; CDR3 DNA: TGCAGTGCCAGGGGGACTCTGATTTACAATGAGCAGTTCTTC
clone size: NA; D gene: NA; J gene: TRBJ2-2; V gene: TRBV7-2; CDR3 protein: CASSLLPDPGELFF; CDR3 DNA: TGTGCCAGCAGCTTACTTCCGGACCCCGGGGAGCTGTTTTTT
clone size: few; D gene: TRBD2; J gene: TRBJ2-7; V gene: TRBV18; CDR3 protein: CASSPRPSGREHYEQYF; CDR3 DNA: TGTGCCAGCTCACCACGGCCTAGCGGGAGGGAGCACTACGAGCAGTACTTC
clone size: few; D gene: TRBD1; J gene: TRBJ1-1; V gene: TRBV5-6; CDR3 protein: CASSTDRDTEAFF; CDR3 DNA: TGTGCCAGCAGCACCGACAGGGACACTGAAGCTTTCTTT
clone size: NA; D gene: TRBD1; J gene: TRBJ2-5; V gene: TRBV20-1; CDR3 protein: CSALGQGGQETQYF; CDR3 DNA: TGCAGTGCCCTAGGACAGGGGGGGCAAGAGACCCAGTACTTC
clone size: few; D gene: NA; J gene: TRBJ2-1; V gene: TRBV5-1; CDR3 protein: CASRKTGSSGNEQFF; CDR3 DNA: TGCGCCAGCAGGAAAACAGGGTCGTCGGGCAATGAGCAGTTCTTC
clone size: few; D gene: NA; J gene: TRBJ2-6; V gene: TRBV7-3; CDR3 protein: CASSPRYSGANVLTF; CDR3 DNA: TGTGCCAGCAGCCCCCGGTATTCTGGGGCCAACGTCCTGACTTTC
clone size: many; D gene: NA; J gene: TRBJ2-1; V gene: TRBV15; CDR3 protein: CATRTTRRNEQFF; CDR3 DNA: TGTGCCACCAGGACAACCAGGAGAAATGAGCAGTTCTTC